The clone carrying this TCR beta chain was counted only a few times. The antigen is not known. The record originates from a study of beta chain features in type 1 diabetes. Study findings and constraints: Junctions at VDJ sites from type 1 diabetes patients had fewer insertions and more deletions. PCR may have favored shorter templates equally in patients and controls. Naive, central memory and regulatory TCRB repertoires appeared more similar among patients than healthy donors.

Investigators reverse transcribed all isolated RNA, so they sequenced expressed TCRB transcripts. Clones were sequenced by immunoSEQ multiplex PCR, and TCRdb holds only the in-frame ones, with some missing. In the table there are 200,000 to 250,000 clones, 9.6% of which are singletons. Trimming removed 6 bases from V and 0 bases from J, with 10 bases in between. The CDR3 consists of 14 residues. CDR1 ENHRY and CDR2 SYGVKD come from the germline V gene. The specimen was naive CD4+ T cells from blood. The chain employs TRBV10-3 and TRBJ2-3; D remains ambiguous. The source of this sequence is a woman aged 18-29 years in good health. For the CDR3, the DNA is TGTGCCATCAGCAATCAGGATAGCACAGATACGCAGTATTTT. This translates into CAISNQDSTDTQYF.